This passage covers 13 T cell receptor beta chains from one sample sequenced in a study of regulatory T cells in long-lasting Graves disease. CDR3 regions were amplified by Arm-PCR using iRepertoire HTBI primers to build TCR beta libraries. MiXCR, applied by TCRdb to the multiplex PCR reads, yields one record per CDR3 protein. The table includes around 450,000 distinct CDR3 sequences, roughly 21% detected once. This sample's time point: persistent/refractory GD, antithyroid drugs over 5 years with positive TRAb. Preparation of the TCR library used RNA extracted from PBMCs. Specimen: peripheral blood mononuclear cells (PBMCs), collected when the disease was refractory, from a patient treated with antithyroid drugs. Receptors were obtained from a female donor with Graves disease.

This clonotype appeared once. V is TRBV7-3 and J is TRBJ2-2; D may be TRBD2 (6 bases). Between the trimmed V and J ends, which lost 5 bases and 6 bases, there was a span of 13 bases. The germline V gene has CDR1 SGHTA and CDR2 FQGTGA. The length of the CDR3 is 14 residues. As DNA, the CDR3 is TGTGCCAGCAGCCCCACGTGGGGGGCCGGGGAGCTGTTTTTT. Its protein is CASSPTWGAGELFF.

This clonotype was observed at least ten times. J is TRBJ1-1 and V is TRBV28, with D hard to call. Germline V lookup: CDR1 MDHEN, CDR2 SYDVKM. CDR3 length: 19 amino acids. Trimming cost V 2 bases and J 3 bases, with 25 bases left between them. The CDR3 DNA follows: TGTGCCAGCAGTTTAGGTGGCCTAAGGACGGGAAGTAGGGACACTGAAGCTTTCTTT. Protein sequence: CASSLGGLRTGSRDTEAFF.

The chain uses TRBV11-3 and TRBJ1-6; D remains unclear. This CDR3 contains 13 residues. Germline CDR1 is SGHNT and CDR2 is YENEEA. V dropped 1 base and J dropped 7 bases, with 5 bases sitting between them. CDR3 coding DNA: TGTGCCAGCAGCTTAGTTGCGAATTCACCCCTCCACTTT. Translation: CASSLVANSPLHF.

This clonotype was counted ten times or more. V and J are TRBV29-1 and TRBJ2-5, with TRBD2 identical over 11 bases. V lost 6 bases to trimming and J lost 2 bases; unmatched junction nucleotides: 5. The CDR3 length is 14 residues. Germline loops: CDR1 SQVTM, CDR2 ANQGSEA. In DNA form, the CDR3 reads TGCAGCGTCGCGACTAGCGGGACTCAAGAGACCCAGTACTTC. Amino acid sequence: CSVATSGTQETQYF.

This clonotype was observed many times. V and J are TRBV28 and TRBJ2-2, with D unresolved. V lost 4 bases and J lost 2, with 5 bases in between. In germline, CDR1 is MDHEN, CDR2 SYDVKM. There are 13 residues in the CDR3. In DNA form, the CDR3 reads TGTGCCAGCAGTTCCTCTAACACCGGGGAGCTGTTTTTT. Protein sequence: CASSSSNTGELFF.

This clonotype was detected a few times. The rearrangement uses TRBV6-5 and TRBJ1-1, with no clear D. This CDR3 region has 14 residues. V shed 1 base and J shed 7 bases, with 13 bases lying between them. CDR1 and CDR2 (germline): MNHEY, SVGAGI. The CDR3 DNA follows: TGTGCCAGCAGTTACTTCCGCCCTCTTGTTGAAGCTTTCTTT. This codes for CASSYFRPLVEAFF.

There are a few counts of this clonotype. The chain has TRBV7-9 and TRBJ1-1; D is possibly TRBD1 (6 bases). Germline lookup yields CDR1 SEHNR and CDR2 FQNEAQ (reference sequence). V lost 2 bases to trimming and J lost 3 bases, with 22 bases between them. The CDR3 extends over 18 amino acids. The CDR3 DNA reads TGTGCCAGCAGCTTAAGGTTGCGGGGGCGCGGATTGGACACTGAAGCTTTCTTT. Translated: CASSLRLRGRGLDTEAFF.

There are many counts of this clonotype. The chain carries TRBV27 and TRBJ1-4; D is ambiguous. CDR3 length: 14 amino acids. Germline-derived CDR1 and CDR2 are MNHEY and SMNVEV (reference sequence). Trimming shortened V by 4 bases and J by 7 bases, and 13 bases separated the two germline ends. The CDR3 sequence is CASSYGVGSEKLFF. The CDR3 DNA reads TGTGCCAGCAGTTACGGGGTTGGTAGTGAAAAACTGTTTTTT.

This clonotype turned up a few times. Sequence at one end of the junction differs from germline and may be a read error. The gene calls are TRBV5-1 and TRBJ1-6, with 8 bases fitting TRBD1. In germline, CDR1 is SGHRS, CDR2 YFSETQ. The CDR3 is 14 residues long. CDR3 sequence (DNA): TGCGCCAGCAGCCCAGGACAGGGCTATTCATCCCTCCACTTT. Translated: CASSPGQGYSSLHF. Full variable domain (remainder filled in from reference TRBV5-1 and TRBJ1-6): KAGVTQTPRYLIKTRGQQVTLSCSPISGHRSVSWYQQTPGQGLQFLFEYFSETQRNKGNFPGRFSGRQFSNSRSEMNVSTLELGDSALYLCASSPGQGYSSLHFGNGTRLTVT.

This chain links TRBV6-2 or TRBV6-3 with TRBJ2-1; D gene ambiguous. Trimming left V 6 bases short and J 8 bases short, with 11 bases between. Germline lookup yields CDR1 MNHEY and CDR2 SVGEGT. This CDR3 region has 12 residues. CDR3 amino acids: CASSLSSDEQFF. The CDR3 region has the DNA TGTGCCAGCAGCCTCAGTTCGGATGAGCAGTTCTTC.

V and J are TRBV7-2 and TRBJ1-6; no clear D gene. The germline V and J ends were trimmed by 0 bases and 9 bases, with 6 bases remaining between them. The germline V gene has CDR1 SGHTA and CDR2 FQGNSA. This CDR3 comprises 13 residues. CDR3 protein: CASSLAAGSPLHF. In nucleotides, the CDR3 is TGTGCCAGCAGCTTAGCGGCTGGTTCACCCCTCCACTTT.

This rearrangement joins TRBV7-9 to TRBJ1-2, with D hard to call. The V end was cut by 5 bases, the J end by 4 bases, with 17 bases between. Germline values: CDR1 SEHNR, CDR2 FQNEAQ (reference sequence). This CDR3 comprises 15 residues. DNA for the CDR3: TGTGCCAGCAGCGGACCGGGCCCCTACGTCTATGGCTACACCTTC. Its translation: CASSGPGPYVYGYTF.

The chain joins TRBV7-3 to TRBJ2-5, with D perhaps TRBD1 (6 bases). V shed 2 bases and J shed 0 bases, with 10 bases lying between them. This CDR3 is 15 amino acids long. CDR1 SGHTA and CDR2 FQGTGA come from the germline V gene. The CDR3 loop reads CASSLAGTNQETQYF. The CDR3 region has the DNA TGTGCCAGCAGCTTAGCCGGGACAAACCAAGAGACCCAGTACTTC.